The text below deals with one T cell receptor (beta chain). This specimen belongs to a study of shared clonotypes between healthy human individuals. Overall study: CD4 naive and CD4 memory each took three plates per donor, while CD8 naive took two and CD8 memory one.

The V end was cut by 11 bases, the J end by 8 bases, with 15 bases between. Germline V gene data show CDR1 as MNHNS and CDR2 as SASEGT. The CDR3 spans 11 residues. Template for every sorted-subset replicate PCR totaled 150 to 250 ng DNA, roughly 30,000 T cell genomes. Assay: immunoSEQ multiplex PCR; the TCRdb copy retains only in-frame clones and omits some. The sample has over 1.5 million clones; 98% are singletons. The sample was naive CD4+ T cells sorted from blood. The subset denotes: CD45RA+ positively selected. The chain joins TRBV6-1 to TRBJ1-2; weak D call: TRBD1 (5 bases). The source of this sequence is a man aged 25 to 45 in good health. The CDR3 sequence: CASALQEGYTF. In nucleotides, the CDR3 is TGTGCCTCAGCATTACAGGAGGGCTACACCTTC.